This T cell receptor beta chain was identified in a study of identical twins. Overall study results and limits: Twins shared beta out-of-frame sequences in excess, but this excess was weaker. It was cross-sectional statistical analysis, not following the same donors, that the conclusions relied on. The study found that models underestimated out-of-frame TCR alpha sharing in monozygotic twins.

The J segment lost 4 bases and the V segment lost 8 bases, leaving 9 bases of the junction unmatched. Germline V gene data show CDR1 as MNHNS and CDR2 as SASEGT. The CDR3 is 15 amino acids. TCRdb used MiXCR to reprocess the 5' RACE reads, holding one entry per CDR3 protein. The sample records 200,000 to 300,000 distinct CDR3 sequences, about 11% being singletons. This clonotype was counted a few times. Its antigen is undetermined. V is TRBV6-1 and J is TRBJ1-1; 11 nucleotides match TRBD1. This TCR was recovered from a man aged 45-65 years in good health. Sample: memory T cells sorted from blood. CDR3 loop: CASETGTGGITEAFF. The CDR3 region has the DNA TGTGCCAGCGAAACCGGGACAGGGGGAATCACTGAAGCTTTCTTT.